The present TCR beta chain was sequenced within a study of beta chain features in type 1 diabetes. General observations from the study: Because the template was cDNA, high-expressing cells might be over-represented. Across all four CD4+ subsets, people with type 1 diabetes showed modestly shorter TCRB CDR3s.

Since all of the isolated RNA was reverse transcribed, expressed TCRB transcripts were what got sequenced. Assay used: immunoSEQ multiplex PCR; TCRdb lists only in-frame clones, some missing. The sample comprises a few hundred thousand clones, around 12% of which are singletons, and roughly 0.0097% rests with the top ten. Looked up from germline, CDR1 is SGHTA and CDR2 is FQGTGA. This CDR3 is 19 amino acids long. The V segment lost 1 base and the J segment 2 bases; nucleotides outside the gene matches: 9. A few counts support this clone. The target antigen is unknown. What was sequenced was naive CD4+ T cells from blood. This sequence was found in a woman between 18 and 30 years old with type 1 diabetes. The chain joins TRBV7-3 to TRBJ2-6; TRBD2 matches 9 bases. CDR3 sequence reads: CASSLKAVSGSAGANVLTF. The CDR3 region has the DNA TGTGCCAGCAGCTTAAAAGCTGTTAGCGGGAGTGCTGGGGCCAACGTCCTGACTTTC.